This T cell receptor (beta chain) was documented in a study of blood T cell repertoires in COVID-19. The wider study: Samples of COVID-19 (acute and convalescent) were obtained from the United States, Italy and Spain.

Grouping used clinical history reported by participants in a survey and questionnaire. This CDR3 comprises 13 residues. Germline CDR1 reads SGHNT; CDR2 reads YYREEE (reference sequence). J lost 3 bases, V lost 3 bases, and 2 bases had no gene match. Profiled with immunoSEQ multiplex PCR; TCRdb holds only in-frame clones, not every one. The data contain 350,000 or so clones, about 90% of them singletons. The sequence was collected from a woman aged 25 to 39 who had recovered from COVID-19. Specimen: PBMCs or T cells enriched from blood (not recorded which). The V call is TRBV5-4, the J call TRBJ1-2, with 7 nucleotides matching TRBD1. The CDR3 sequence: CASSSGTDYGYTF. The DNA for the CDR3 is TGTGCCAGCAGCTCCGGGACAGACTATGGCTACACCTTC.